What follows is one T cell receptor (beta chain) and its context. As yet, its antigen is unknown. At one boundary the junction diverges from the germline segment, which might be a read error. The time point is: newly diagnosed GD, antithyroid drugs for less than 3 months. Generation of the TCR library employed RNA extracted from PBMCs. Construction of the TCR beta libraries employed iRepertoire HTBI primers in conjunction with Arm-PCR of CDR3 regions. TCRdb passed the multiplex PCR reads through MiXCR, listing each CDR3 protein once. Of about 440,000 distinct CDR3 sequences listed, roughly 15% were seen once; the top ten hold 20% to 25%. The data originate from a study of regulatory T cells in long-lasting Graves disease. Study-wide results and caveats: Blood alone, not thyroid tissue, was studied.

Germline CDR1 and CDR2: SGHAT and FQDESV (reference sequence). The CDR3 spans 14 residues. The data also belong to a second study, concerning T cells in Graves' hyperthyroidism and ophthalmopathy. As that study records: TCR CDR3 underwent first-round RT-PCR with the HTBI primer set.

The rearrangement joins TRBV11-1 to TRBJ2-7; D is unresolved. Specimen: peripheral blood mononuclear cells (PBMCs), collected at new diagnosis, from a patient treated with antithyroid drugs. The clonotype originates from a woman between 18 and 29 years old with Graves disease. CDR3 sequence (DNA): TGTGCCAGCAGCTCCCGGGCCAAGCCTTACGAGCAGCACTTC. Its protein product is CASSSRAKPYEQHF.